The 29 T cell receptor beta chains reported below all come from one sample, sequenced in a study of cytomegalovirus exposure and HLA in healthy donors. The study ran its PCR with 60 Vbeta and 13 Jbeta primers. TCRdb's copy holds only in-frame clones and misses some; the assay was immunoSEQ multiplex PCR. The sample records some 110,000 clones, about 70% being singletons. Specimen: PBMCs. These TCRs come from a boy younger than 18 in good health and CMV-seronegative.

The V call is TRBV10-3, the J call TRBJ2-7; 9 bases agree with TRBD1. The CDR3 spans 15 residues. The germline V gene encodes CDR1 ENHRY and CDR2 SYGVKD. Trimming cost V 0 bases and J 5 bases; bases outside gene matches: 5. In DNA, the CDR3 is TGTGCCATCAGTGAGTCGGGACAGGGTATGAACGAGCAGTACTTC. The encoded protein is CAISESGQGMNEQYF.

This sequence joins TRBV5-4 and TRBJ2-7; TRBD2 matches 7 bases. Germline trimming cut 1 base from V and 0 bases from J; bases unmatched to any gene: 4. The CDR3 length is 15 residues. Germline CDR1 reads SGHNT; CDR2 reads YYREEE (reference sequence). The DNA of the CDR3 is TGTGCCAGCAGCTTGTGGCGGGGGAGCTCCTACGAGCAGTACTTC. It codes for CASSLWRGSSYEQYF.

The chain recombines TRBV6-5 with TRBJ2-7; 7 positions match TRBD2. This CDR3 spans 15 amino acids. V trimming: 5 bases; J trimming: 10 bases; junction bases outside the gene matches: 17. Germline assignment: CDR1 MNHEY and CDR2 SVGAGI. CDR3 sequence (DNA): TGTGCCAGCAGTCCTGGCGGGAGAGCATATAGGAGACAGTACTTC. The encoded protein is CASSPGGRAYRRQYF.

The V gene is TRBV7-9, the J gene TRBJ1-4; 10 bases are shared with TRBD1. V lost 5 bases and J lost 2; bases outside the gene matches: 5. The CDR3 is 16 amino acids. In germline, CDR1 is SEHNR, CDR2 FQNEAQ (reference sequence). The CDR3 bases are TGTGCCAGCAGCGAAATGACAGGGGGCACTAATGAAAAACTGTTTTTT. Protein product: CASSEMTGGTNEKLFF.

About this clone: At one boundary the junction diverges from the germline segment, which might be a read error. The chain carries TRBV4-1 and TRBJ2-2, with TRBD2 matching 9 bases. The CDR3 covers 17 residues. In germline, CDR1 is MGHRA, CDR2 YSYEKL. CDR3 sequence reads: CVSSPLLAGGPTGELFF. The CDR3 DNA reads as TGCGTCAGCAGCCCACTTTTGGCGGGGGGGCCGACCGGGGAGCTGTTTTTT.

The J gene is TRBJ1-6, the V gene TRBV6-5; 11 nucleotides align to TRBD1. The CDR3 covers 16 residues. Looked up from germline, CDR1 is MNHEY and CDR2 is SVGAGI. V was clipped by 3 bases and J by 9 bases; unmatched bases: 7. For the CDR3, the DNA is TGTGCCAGCAGTTATGGGACAGGGGGTAATTTTTCACCCCTCCACTTT. It translates to CASSYGTGGNFSPLHF.

The J gene is TRBJ2-2, the V gene TRBV5-1; tentatively, D is TRBD1 (6 bases). Germline-derived CDR1 and CDR2 are SGHRS and YFSETQ. With 3 bases removed from V and 4 bases from J, the gap between germline ends came to 13 bases. The CDR3 is 15 amino acids. This CDR3 is CASSSPGETTGELFF. Here the CDR3 DNA reads TGCGCCAGCAGCTCGCCAGGGGAGACCACCGGGGAGCTGTTTTTT.

This rearrangement joins TRBV11-2 to TRBJ2-7; possible D gene TRBD1, 6 bases. Germline V gene sequence: CDR1 SGHAT, CDR2 FQNNGV. Trimming shortened V by 4 bases and J by 4 bases, and 11 bases separated the two germline ends. The CDR3 sequence is 13 residues long. The CDR3 DNA reads TGTGCCAGCAGCTACGGGACAAAGTACGAGCAGTACTTC. As protein: CASSYGTKYEQYF.

This clone was recorded once. V usage is TRBV5-1 and J usage is TRBJ2-7, with 10 nucleotides matching TRBD2. Looked up from germline, CDR1 is SGHRS and CDR2 is YFSETQ. Losses at the gene ends were 0 bases for V and 3 bases for J; bases not matched to a gene: 6. The CDR3 totals 16 residues. The CDR3 nucleotides are TGCGCCAGCAGCTTGGGACTAGCGGGTGCAGGCTACGAGCAGTACTTC. This encodes CASSLGLAGAGYEQYF.

The rearrangement joins TRBV2 to TRBJ2-3, with a weak D call TRBD2 (5 bases). The germline CDR1 and CDR2 sequences are SNHLY and FYNNEI. The CDR3 spans 17 residues. Between the trimmed V and J ends, which lost 11 bases and 0 bases, there was a span of 24 bases. CDR3 amino acids: CACDVLASGQSTDTQYF. The CDR3 bases are TGTGCCTGCGACGTGCTCGCGAGCGGCCAGAGCACAGATACGCAGTATTTT. The whole variable domain, filled in from reference TRBV2 and TRBJ2-3, reads EPEVTQTPSHQVTQMGQEVILRCVPISNHLYFYWYRQILGQKVEFLVSFYNNEISEKSEIFDDQFSVERPDGSNFTLKIRSTKLEDSAMYFCACDVLASGQSTDTQYFGPGTRLTVL.

The rearrangement joins TRBV27 to TRBJ2-1; the match to TRBD2 covers 13 bases. V lost 4 bases and J lost 8; bases outside the gene matches: 5. Germline assignment: CDR1 MNHEY and CDR2 SMNVEV (reference sequence). The CDR3 contains 15 residues. Written as DNA, the CDR3 is TGTGCCAGCAGTTCGAGGACTAGCGGGAGCGATGAGCAGTTCTTC. Translated, it gives CASSSRTSGSDEQFF.

The rearrangement uses TRBV4-2 and TRBJ2-1; a weak D match, TRBD2 (7 bases). The CDR3 is 15 amino acids. Trimming removed 1 base from V and 7 bases from J, with 14 bases in between. CDR1 and CDR2 (germline): LGHNA, YNFKEQ. The CDR3 coding sequence is TGTGCCAGCAGCCAAGGGGTGGGAGGGGGGAATGAGCAGTTCTTC. It yields the protein CASSQGVGGGNEQFF.

This chain uses TRBV30 with TRBJ2-7; TRBD1 is a possible D gene (6 bases). CDR3 length equals 12 residues. Looked up from germline, CDR1 is GTSNPN and CDR2 is SVGIG (reference sequence). The V gene lost 6 bases and the J gene lost 3 bases, with 12 bases spanning the gap. CDR3 protein: CACSQGFYEQYF. Here the CDR3 DNA reads TGTGCCTGTTCACAGGGCTTCTACGAGCAGTACTTC.

The chain recombines TRBV6-1 with TRBJ2-3; 8 bases fit TRBD2. Germline V lookup: CDR1 MNHNS, CDR2 SASEGT. The CDR3 length is 16 residues. Trimming took 3 bases from V and 4 from J; bases not matched to a gene: 9. CDR3 DNA: TGTGCCAGCAGTGAGACTAGCGCCATCAACGCAGATACGCAGTATTTT. Translating gives CASSETSAINADTQYF.

This chain uses TRBV4-1 with TRBJ2-2, with D hard to call. Trimming removed 4 bases from V and 5 bases from J, with 11 bases in between. CDR3 length: 14 residues. Germline V gene sequence: CDR1 MGHRA, CDR2 YSYEKL. The CDR3 DNA reads as TGCGCCAGCAGCCCACGGAGTCGGACCGGGGAGCTGTTTTTT. Translated, it gives CASSPRSRTGELFF.

The chain joins TRBV5-1 to TRBJ1-4, with D possibly TRBD1 on 6 matching bases. Per germline, CDR1 SGHRS and CDR2 YFSETQ. Trimming took off 5 bases at V and 7 bases at J, with 18 bases between the two ends. The CDR3 contains 15 residues. CDR3 in amino acids: CASSFSGVGSEKLFF. DNA for the CDR3: TGCGCCAGCAGTTTTTCAGGGGTGGGGAGTGAAAAACTGTTTTTT.

The chain recombines TRBV28 with TRBJ1-2; 9 nucleotides match TRBD1. V trimming: 3 bases; J trimming: 8 bases; junction bases outside the gene matches: 10. CDR1 is MDHEN and CDR2 is SYDVKM in the germline V gene. The CDR3 has 15 residues. CDR3 nucleotide sequence: TGTGCCAGCAGTTTGCCCCGGGACAGGGAATTGGGCTACACCTTC. It codes for CASSLPRDRELGYTF.

V is TRBV4-1 and J is TRBJ1-3; no firm D call. The V gene's germline CDR1 is MGHRA and CDR2 YSYEKL. The CDR3 covers 16 residues. Trimming took off 5 bases at V and 0 bases at J, with 14 bases between the two ends. CDR3 coding DNA: TGCGCCAGCAGCACCCCAATTGAGAGCTCTGGAAACACCATATATTTT. It specifies CASSTPIESSGNTIYF.

The rearrangement links TRBV6-5 to TRBJ2-2; D is ambiguous. Trimming removed 7 bases at V and 3 bases at J, with 15 bases between. This CDR3 contains 15 residues. CDR1 and CDR2 from the germline V gene are MNHEY and SVGAGI. CDR3 nucleotides: TGTGCCAGCATCCCAGGTGCCCCCTACACCGGGGAGCTGTTTTTT. This translates into CASIPGAPYTGELFF.

This clone was observed a few times. The chain has TRBV28 and TRBJ2-5, with 8 bases lining up with TRBD2. The germline V gene encodes CDR1 MDHEN and CDR2 SYDVKM. The length of the CDR3 is 13 residues. The V segment lost 5 bases and the J segment 5 bases; nucleotides outside the gene matches: 4. The CDR3 DNA sequence: TGTGCCAGCAGTCGGCTAGCGGGCGAGACCCAGTACTTC. Encoded protein: CASSRLAGETQYF. The variable domain in full, with the rest retrieved from reference TRBV28 and TRBJ2-5, is DVKVTQSSRYLVKRTGEKVFLECVQDMDHENMFWYRQDPGLGLRLIYFSYDVKMKEKGDIPEGYSVSREKKERFSLILESASTNQTSMYLCASSRLAGETQYFGPGTRLLVL.

The chain combines TRBV6-5 with TRBJ2-5; 10 bases map to TRBD2. The end of the DNA fits TRBJ2-7 better, so the J call may be wrong. This CDR3 has 13 residues. Per germline, CDR1 MNHEY and CDR2 SVGAGI. CDR3 residues: CACQRGGPYEQYF. For the CDR3, the DNA is TGTGCCTGCCAGCGGGGGGGACCCTACGAGCAGTACTTC.

The DNA of the CDR3 is TGTGCCAGCAGTGTCACCTCCGGGACAGTCTCCTACAATGAGCAGTTCTTC. It specifies CASSVTSGTVSYNEQFF. The genes are TRBV27 and TRBJ2-1, with 7 bases fitting TRBD1. Germline CDR1 is MNHEY and CDR2 is SMNVEV (reference sequence). The CDR3 length is 17 residues. V lost 5 bases, J lost 0 bases, and 10 bases stayed unmatched.

This clone was counted between two and nine times. The rearrangement joins TRBV9 to TRBJ2-2; possibly TRBD1 for D (5 bases). This CDR3 is built from 15 residues. The germline CDR1 and CDR2 sequences are SGDLS and YYNGEE. The V end was cut by 1 base, the J end by 1 base, with 8 bases between. The CDR3 is CASSVTGRNTGELFF. The CDR3 DNA sequence: TGTGCCAGCAGCGTAACAGGTCGGAACACCGGGGAGCTGTTTTTT.

A few counts support this clone. The genes are TRBV6-1 and TRBJ1-5; possibly TRBD1 for D (6 bases). Trimming left V 5 bases short and J 5 bases short, with 13 bases between. Looked up from germline, CDR1 is MNHNS and CDR2 is SASEGT. This CDR3 is built from 14 residues. CDR3 sequence: CASSQGGGYQPQHF. CDR3 DNA: TGTGCCAGCAGTCAAGGGGGGGGTTATCAGCCCCAGCATTTT.

This chain uses TRBV9 with TRBJ2-5, with 9 bases that match TRBD1. The J call may be faulty, since TRBJ2-7 better matches the DNA end. This CDR3 contains 15 residues. CDR1 and CDR2 (germline): SGDLS, YYNGEE. The CDR3 region has the DNA TGTGCCAGCAGCCCCTGGACAGGGGAAGGCTACGAGCAGTACTTC. As protein: CASSPWTGEGYEQYF.

A few counts support this clone. The CDR3 DNA reads TGTGCCAGCAGTTACTCGCGACAGGGGCAGACTGAAGCTTTCTTT. This codes for CASSYSRQGQTEAFF. The chain employs TRBV6-5 and TRBJ1-1, with TRBD1 identical over 8 bases. The CDR3 has 15 amino acids. With V trimmed by 0 bases and J by 5 bases, 5 bases remained unmatched. Germline assignment: CDR1 MNHEY and CDR2 SVGAGI.

V usage is TRBV9 and J usage is TRBJ1-5; 10 bases match TRBD1. J was trimmed by 4 bases and V by 3 bases; bases with no gene match: 4. CDR3 length: 15 residues. Germline CDR1 and CDR2: SGDLS and YYNGEE. The DNA for the CDR3 is TGTGCCAGCAGCGAAGGGACAGGGGTGAATCAGCCCCAGCATTTT. Translated, it gives CASSEGTGVNQPQHF.

V usage is TRBV28 and J usage is TRBJ1-2, with 10 bases identical to TRBD1. The CDR3 has 13 residues. Trimming at V came to 8 bases and at J to 8 bases, leaving 8 bases not matched to a gene. Germline V gene lookup returns CDR1 MDHEN and CDR2 SYDVKM. The CDR3 DNA is TGTGCCAGCTCCAGACAGGGGGCGCGGGGCTACACCTTC. As protein: CASSRQGARGYTF.

The rearrangement links TRBV28 to TRBJ2-3; 9 bases map to TRBD2. The trim removed 6 bases at V and 1 base at J, leaving 11 bases unmatched. This CDR3 comprises 17 residues. Per germline, CDR1 MDHEN and CDR2 SYDVKM. CDR3 region: CASSTNGERGGTDTQYF. As DNA, the CDR3 is TGTGCCAGCAGCACCAATGGGGAGCGGGGGGGCACAGATACGCAGTATTTT.